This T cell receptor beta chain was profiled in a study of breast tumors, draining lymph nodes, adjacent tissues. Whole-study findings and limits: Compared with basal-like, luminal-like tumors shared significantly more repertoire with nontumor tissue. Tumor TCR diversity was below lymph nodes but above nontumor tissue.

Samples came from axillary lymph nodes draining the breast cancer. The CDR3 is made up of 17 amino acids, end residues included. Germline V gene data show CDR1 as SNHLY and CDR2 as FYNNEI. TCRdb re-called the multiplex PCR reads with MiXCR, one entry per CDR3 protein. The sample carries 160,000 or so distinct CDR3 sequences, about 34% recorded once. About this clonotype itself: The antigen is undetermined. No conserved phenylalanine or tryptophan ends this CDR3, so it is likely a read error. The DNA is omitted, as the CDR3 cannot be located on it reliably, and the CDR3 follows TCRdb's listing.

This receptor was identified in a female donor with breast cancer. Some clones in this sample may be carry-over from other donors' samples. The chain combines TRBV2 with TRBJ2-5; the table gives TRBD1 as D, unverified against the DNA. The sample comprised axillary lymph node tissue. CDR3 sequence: CASSQTVKANYGYTFGS.